This TCR beta chain was captured by sequencing in a study of shared clonotypes between healthy human individuals. Whole-study context: Each donor contributed plates that comprised three CD4 naive, three CD4 memory, two CD8 naive and one CD8 memory. Study-level results: Naive CD4 clonotypes were shared across a handful of donors at about 5%.

About this clone itself: Its antigen remains unknown.

CDR1 and CDR2 from the germline V gene are SGHTA and FQGNSA. The CDR3 sequence is 14 residues long. V shed 5 bases and J 2 bases; nucleotides not matched to a gene: 5. CD8 cells regarded as naive lacked CD45RO, were positively chosen for CCR7, and omitted terminally differentiated effector memory CD45RA+ cells. The table came from immunoSEQ multiplex PCR; TCRdb's copy has only in-frame clones and leaves some out. This table has about 1,800,000 clones, just under 95% appearing once. Sequenced material: naive CD8+ T cells sorted from blood. The receptor was derived from a man aged 18 to 35 in good health. The chain has TRBV7-2 and TRBJ2-7; 8 bases are shared with TRBD2. The CDR3 region has the DNA TGTGCCAGCAGCGAAACTAGCGGACCCTACGAGCAGTACTTC. Translated, it gives CASSETSGPYEQYF. Looking up the rest from reference TRBV7-2 and TRBJ2-7 gives the full variable domain: GAGVSQSPSNKVTEKGKDVELRCDPISGHTALYWYRQSLGQGLEFLIYFQGNSAPDKSGLPSDRFSAERTGGSVSTLTIQRTQQEDSAVYLCASSETSGPYEQYFGPGTRLTVT.